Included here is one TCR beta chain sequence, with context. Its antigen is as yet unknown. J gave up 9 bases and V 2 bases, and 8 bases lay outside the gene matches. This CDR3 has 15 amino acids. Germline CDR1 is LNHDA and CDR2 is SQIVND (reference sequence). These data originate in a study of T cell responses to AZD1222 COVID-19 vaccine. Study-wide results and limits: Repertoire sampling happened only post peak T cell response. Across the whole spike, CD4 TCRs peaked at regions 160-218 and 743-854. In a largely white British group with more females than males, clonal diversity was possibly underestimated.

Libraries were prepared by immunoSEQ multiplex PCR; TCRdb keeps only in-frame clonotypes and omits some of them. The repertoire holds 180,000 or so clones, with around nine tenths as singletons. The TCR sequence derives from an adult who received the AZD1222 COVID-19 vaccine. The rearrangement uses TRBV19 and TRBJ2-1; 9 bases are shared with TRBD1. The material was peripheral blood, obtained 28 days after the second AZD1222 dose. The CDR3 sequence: CASSIWGQGSFEQFF. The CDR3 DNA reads TGTGCCAGTAGTATATGGGGACAGGGCTCATTTGAGCAGTTCTTC. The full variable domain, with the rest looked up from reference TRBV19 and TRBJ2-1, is DGGITQSPKYLFRKEGQNVTLSCEQNLNHDAMYWYRQDPGQGLRLIYYSQIVNDFQKGDIAEGYSVSREKKESFPLTVTSAQKNPTAFYLCASSIWGQGSFEQFFGPGTRLTVL.